This T cell receptor (beta chain) was recorded in a study of cytomegalovirus exposure and HLA in healthy donors. PCR employed 60 Vbeta and 13 Jbeta primers. Some clones are missing from TCRdb's copy, which holds only in-frame ones; the method was immunoSEQ multiplex PCR. The sample lists just over 85,000 clones, around three quarters occurring once. The V segment lost 0 bases and the J segment 2 bases; nucleotides outside the gene matches: 4. The CDR3 is 17 amino acids. Per germline, CDR1 SGHTS and CDR2 YDEGEE. Sequenced: PBMCs. This TCR was recovered from a man aged 40-49 years in good health and CMV-seronegative. This chain connects TRBV5-8 to TRBJ2-5, with 13 positions matching TRBD2. The CDR3 protein is CASSLAGTSGVQETQYF. CDR3 nucleotide sequence: TGTGCCAGCAGCTTGGCCGGGACTAGCGGGGTTCAAGAGACCCAGTACTTC.